These 21 T cell receptor beta chains were sequenced from one sample in a study of cytomegalovirus exposure and HLA in healthy donors. Sequenced by immunoSEQ multiplex PCR; TCRdb stores in-frame clones only, minus some. The sample includes roughly 80,000 clones, over 85% of them seen just once. Sequenced material: PBMCs. The receptor set was obtained from a woman under 30 in good health and CMV-seronegative.

The V gene is TRBV6-4, the J gene TRBJ1-1, with 7 bases lining up with TRBD1. The CDR3 has 14 residues. V was clipped by 4 bases and J by 5 bases; unmatched bases: 7. Germline V CDR1 and CDR2: MRHNA, SNTAGT. CDR3 region: CASSAQGDGTEAFF. The DNA of the CDR3 is TGTGCCAGCAGTGCCCAGGGGGACGGGACTGAAGCTTTCTTT.

Regarding this clone: The sample has other DNA sequences that encode this CDR3 too. V gene TRBV27 combines with J gene TRBJ2-7; 7 bases agree with TRBD2. The length of the CDR3 is 14 residues. Trimming removed 0 bases from V and 4 bases from J; junction bases left unmatched: 3. Germline values: CDR1 MNHEY, CDR2 SMNVEV (reference sequence). The CDR3: CASSLSSGTYEQYF. For the CDR3, the DNA is TGTGCCAGCAGTTTATCCAGCGGGACTTACGAGCAGTACTTC.

The rearrangement uses TRBV7-2 and TRBJ1-1; D call uncertain. Germline assignment: CDR1 SGHTA and CDR2 FQGNSA. This CDR3 has 13 amino acids. The V gene lost 1 base and the J gene lost 8 bases, with 11 bases spanning the gap. This CDR3 reads CASSLVFPTEAFF. The CDR3 DNA reads TGTGCCAGCAGCTTAGTTTTCCCGACAGAAGCTTTCTTT.

This chain links TRBV7-3 with TRBJ1-2, with 9 nucleotides matching TRBD1. Germline V CDR1 and CDR2: SGHTA, FQGTGA. The junction had 7 bases not matched to a gene; V was cut back by 4 bases and J by 7 bases. This CDR3 has 14 amino acids. The CDR3 region has the DNA TGTGCCAGCAGCTCACCCGGGACAGGGAGTGGCTACACCTTC. This encodes CASSSPGTGSGYTF. Full variable domain (remainder filled in from reference TRBV7-3 and TRBJ1-2): GAGVSQTPSNKVTEKGKYVELRCDPISGHTALYWYRQSLGQGPEFLIYFQGTGAADDSGLPNDRFFAVRPEGSVSTLKIQRTERGDSAVYLCASSSPGTGSGYTFGSGTRLTVV.

This chain joins TRBV6-1 and TRBJ2-7, with D perhaps TRBD1 (5 bases). The germline V gene has CDR1 MNHNS and CDR2 SASEGT. Trimming removed 4 bases from V and 3 bases from J, with 13 bases in between. CDR3 length equals 14 residues. In DNA, the CDR3 is TGTGCCAGCAGTGCCTATGACAGCTTCTACGAGCAGTACTTC. The encoded protein is CASSAYDSFYEQYF.

The chain recombines TRBV5-4 with TRBJ2-7; 8 nucleotides agree with TRBD2. The junction had 13 bases not matched to a gene; V was cut back by 0 bases and J by 5 bases. This CDR3 has 17 residues. Germline V gene sequence: CDR1 SGHNT, CDR2 YYREEE (reference sequence). Here the CDR3 reads CASSLGIARRGDHEQYF. DNA of the CDR3: TGTGCCAGCAGCTTGGGAATCGCTCGGCGGGGGGACCACGAGCAGTACTTC.

The chain is built from TRBV6-5 and TRBJ1-4, with a possible D match to TRBD1 (5 bases). The CDR3 runs to 15 residues. Deletions cut 4 bases from V and 8 bases from J, with 17 bases between. The V gene's germline CDR1 is MNHEY and CDR2 SVGAGI. This chain's CDR3 is CASSSPASGREKLFF. The CDR3 bases are TGTGCCAGCAGTTCCCCAGCGTCAGGGAGGGAAAAACTGTTTTTT.

The J gene is TRBJ1-2, the V gene TRBV29-1; TRBD1 might be the D (5 bases). The V and J ends lost 4 bases and 8 bases respectively, with 20 bases between them. From germline, CDR1 is SQVTM and CDR2 ANQGSEA. The CDR3 is made up of 14 amino acids. CDR3 nucleotide sequence: TGCAGCGTTGTTCCGACAGAAGAGATTATGGGCTACACCTTC. Its translation is CSVVPTEEIMGYTF. Filled out from reference TRBV29-1 and TRBJ1-2, the complete variable domain reads SAVISQKPSRDICQRGTSLTIQCQVDSQVTMMFWYRQQPGQSLTLIATANQGSEATYESGFVIDKFPISRPNLTFSTLTVSNMSPEDSSIYLCSVVPTEEIMGYTFGSGTRLTVV.

The chain employs TRBV5-1 and TRBJ1-2, with TRBD1 matching over 10 bases. The germline V gene encodes CDR1 SGHRS and CDR2 YFSETQ. The CDR3 extends over 13 amino acids. V lost 4 bases, J lost 5 bases, and 2 bases stayed unmatched. The CDR3 bases are TGCGCCAGCAGCAAGGGACAGGGGTATGGCTACACCTTC. It codes for CASSKGQGYGYTF.

The rearrangement uses TRBV7-8 and TRBJ2-3; D gene uncertain. The V and J ends lost 1 base and 4 bases respectively, with 15 bases between them. Germline loops: CDR1 SGHVS, CDR2 FQNEAQ. The CDR3 runs to 16 residues. The CDR3 DNA reads as TGTGCCAGCAGCTTAGGGGTTCCAGGCCCCGCAGATACGCAGTATTTT. Amino acids: CASSLGVPGPADTQYF.

The chain uses TRBV4-3 and TRBJ1-2, with no clear D. Between the trimmed V and J ends, which lost 0 bases and 7 bases, there was a span of 21 bases. Germline V lookup: CDR1 LGHNA, CDR2 YSLEER. This CDR3 is built from 17 residues. The CDR3 region is CASSQDSEGLVYGGYTF. The CDR3 bases are TGCGCCAGCAGCCAAGATAGCGAGGGTTTGGTTTACGGTGGCTACACCTTC.

The gene calls are TRBV19 and TRBJ1-5, with TRBD1 matching over 7 bases. The junction had 5 bases not matched to a gene; V was cut back by 2 bases and J by 4 bases. The V gene's germline CDR1 is LNHDA and CDR2 SQIVND (reference sequence). This CDR3 comprises 15 residues. CDR3 bases: TGTGCCAGTAGTATATCTGGGACAGCGAATCAGCCCCAGCATTTT. This codes for CASSISGTANQPQHF.

This chain joins TRBV10-1 and TRBJ2-1, with 7 bases identical to TRBD2. CDR1 and CDR2 (germline): WNHNN, SYGVQD (reference sequence). The CDR3 sequence is 19 residues long. V lost 0 bases to trimming and J lost 0 bases; unmatched junction nucleotides: 11. CDR3 region: CASSESSGRGGDSYNEQFF. The CDR3 DNA is TGCGCCAGCAGTGAGTCGTCCGGACGCGGGGGAGACTCCTACAATGAGCAGTTCTTC.

The chain joins TRBV5-1 to TRBJ2-1; 10 nucleotides line up with TRBD2. The V gene's germline CDR1 is SGHRS and CDR2 YFSETQ. After removal of 4 bases from V and 4 bases from J, the junction contained 8 bases not matched to a gene. This CDR3 spans 16 amino acids. Here the CDR3 DNA reads TGCGCCAGCAGCAAAGACCTAGCGGGAGATTACAATGAGCAGTTCTTC. It specifies CASSKDLAGDYNEQFF.

The chain carries TRBV5-1 and TRBJ2-3, with 14 bases that match TRBD2. The length of the CDR3 is 15 residues. CDR1 and CDR2 (germline): SGHRS, YFSETQ. V lost 2 bases and J lost 5; bases outside the gene matches: 1. The CDR3 region has the DNA TGCGCCAGCAGCTTAGGGACTAGCGGGGGAGATACGCAGTATTTT. Protein sequence: CASSLGTSGGDTQYF.

The chain recombines TRBV7-2 with TRBJ2-3, with a weak D call TRBD1 (5 bases). V shed 0 bases and J shed 4 bases, with 8 bases lying between them. Germline assignment: CDR1 SGHTA and CDR2 FQGNSA. The CDR3 length is 14 residues. The CDR3 protein is CASSLARAPDTQYF. CDR3 nucleotide sequence: TGTGCCAGCAGCTTAGCCAGGGCCCCAGATACGCAGTATTTT.

The chain has TRBV9 and TRBJ2-7, with D maybe TRBD2 (5 bases). The CDR3 contains 15 residues. Germline lookup yields CDR1 SGDLS and CDR2 YYNGEE. V was shortened by 0 bases and J by 5 bases, with 15 bases between the two germline ends. The CDR3 loop reads CASSVATRVPHEQYF. CDR3 nucleotide sequence: TGTGCCAGCAGCGTAGCTACGAGGGTCCCCCACGAGCAGTACTTC.

V and J are TRBV27 and TRBJ1-1, with D perhaps matching TRBD1 (5 bases). The CDR3 sequence is 14 residues long. Trimming removed 2 bases from V and 3 bases from J, with 10 bases in between. Looked up from germline, CDR1 is MNHEY and CDR2 is SMNVEV (reference sequence). DNA for the CDR3: TGTGCCAGCAGTTTACAGGGATGGGACACTGAAGCTTTCTTT. As protein: CASSLQGWDTEAFF.

The chain combines TRBV4-1 with TRBJ2-1; the match to TRBD2 covers 7 bases. The CDR3 loop spans 16 amino acids. CDR1 MGHRA and CDR2 YSYEKL come from the germline V gene. Trimming at V came to 0 bases and at J to 3 bases, leaving 5 bases not matched to a gene. The chain's CDR3 is CASSQEGGEVYNEQFF. CDR3 nucleotide sequence: TGCGCCAGCAGCCAAGAGGGGGGGGAGGTCTACAATGAGCAGTTCTTC.

This chain joins TRBV27 and TRBJ1-2, with 11 bases fitting TRBD1. The CDR3 spans 15 residues. V lost 0 bases, J lost 8 bases, and 5 bases stayed unmatched. Germline values: CDR1 MNHEY, CDR2 SMNVEV (reference sequence). The CDR3 region is CASSLSGQGARGYTF. The CDR3 nucleotides are TGTGCCAGCAGTTTATCAGGACAGGGGGCGCGGGGCTACACCTTC.

The chain links TRBV13 to TRBJ2-3; 7 bases line up with TRBD2. Unmatched junction bases numbered 3, after V lost 8 bases and J lost 1 base. This CDR3 has 13 residues. In germline, CDR1 is PRHDT, CDR2 FYEKMQ (reference sequence). Here the CDR3 reads CASRGEGTDTQYF. In nucleotides, the CDR3 is TGTGCCAGCCGGGGGGAGGGCACAGATACGCAGTATTTT. Variable domain in full (rest from reference TRBV13 and TRBJ2-3): AAGVIQSPRHLIKEKRETATLKCYPIPRHDTVYWYQQGPGQDPQFLISFYEKMQSDKGSIPDRFSAQQFSDYHSELNMSSLELGDSALYFCASRGEGTDTQYFGPGTRLTVL.